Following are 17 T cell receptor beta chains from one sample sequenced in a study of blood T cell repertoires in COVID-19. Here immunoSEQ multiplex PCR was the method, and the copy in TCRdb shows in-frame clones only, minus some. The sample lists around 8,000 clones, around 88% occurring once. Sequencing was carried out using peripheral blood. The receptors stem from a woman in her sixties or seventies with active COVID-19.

The CDR3 DNA sequence: TGCGCCAGCAGCCGAACAGAGGGTGCGGGAAACACCATATATTTT. It encodes CASSRTEGAGNTIYF. The chain couples TRBV5-1 to TRBJ1-3; unclear D gene. V lost 4 bases and J 4 bases, leaving 15 bases between the germline ends. The CDR3 is 15 amino acids. Germline V lookup: CDR1 SGHRS, CDR2 YFSETQ.

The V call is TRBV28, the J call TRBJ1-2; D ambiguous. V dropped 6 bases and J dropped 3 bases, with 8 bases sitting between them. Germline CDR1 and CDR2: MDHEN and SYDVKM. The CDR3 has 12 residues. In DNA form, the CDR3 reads TGTGCCAGCAGCCTAGGAGACTATGGCTACACCTTC. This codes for CASSLGDYGYTF.

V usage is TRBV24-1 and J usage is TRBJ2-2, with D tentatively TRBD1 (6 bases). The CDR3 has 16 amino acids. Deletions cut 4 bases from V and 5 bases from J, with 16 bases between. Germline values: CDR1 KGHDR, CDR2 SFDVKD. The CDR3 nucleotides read TGTGCCACCAGTGACCCAAAACCGGGACAAACCGGGGAGCTGTTTTTT. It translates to CATSDPKPGQTGELFF.

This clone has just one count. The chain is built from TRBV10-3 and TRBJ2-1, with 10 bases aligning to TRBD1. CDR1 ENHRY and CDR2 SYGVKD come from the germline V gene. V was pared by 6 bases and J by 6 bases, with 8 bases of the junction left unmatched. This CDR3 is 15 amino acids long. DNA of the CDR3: TGTGCCATCAGCCTAGGGGACAGGGGAACCAATGAGCAGTTCTTC. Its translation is CAISLGDRGTNEQFF.

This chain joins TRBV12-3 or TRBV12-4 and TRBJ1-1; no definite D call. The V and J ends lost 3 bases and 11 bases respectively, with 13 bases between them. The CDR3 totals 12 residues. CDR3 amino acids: CASSFATPGAFF. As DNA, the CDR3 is TGTGCCAGCAGTTTCGCCACCCCGGGGGCTTTCTTT.

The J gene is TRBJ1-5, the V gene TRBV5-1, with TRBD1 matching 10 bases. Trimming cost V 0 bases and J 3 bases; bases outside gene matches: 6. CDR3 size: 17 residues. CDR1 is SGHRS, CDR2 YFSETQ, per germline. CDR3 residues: CASSLGAGTGANQPQHF. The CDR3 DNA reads TGCGCCAGCAGCTTGGGAGCCGGGACAGGGGCCAATCAGCCCCAGCATTTT.

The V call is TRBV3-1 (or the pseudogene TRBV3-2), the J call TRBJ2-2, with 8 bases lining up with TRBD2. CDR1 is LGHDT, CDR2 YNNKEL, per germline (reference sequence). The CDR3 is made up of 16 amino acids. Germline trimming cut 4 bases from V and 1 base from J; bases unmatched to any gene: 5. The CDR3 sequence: CASSPGGGLNTGELFF. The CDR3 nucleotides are TGTGCCAGCAGCCCCGGGGGGGGATTGAACACCGGGGAGCTGTTTTTT.

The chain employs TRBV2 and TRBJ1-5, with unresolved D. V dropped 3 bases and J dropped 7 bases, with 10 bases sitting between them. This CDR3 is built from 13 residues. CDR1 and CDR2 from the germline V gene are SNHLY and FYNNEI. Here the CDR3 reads CASSDGFPQPQHF. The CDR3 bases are TGTGCCAGCAGTGACGGTTTTCCCCAGCCCCAGCATTTT.

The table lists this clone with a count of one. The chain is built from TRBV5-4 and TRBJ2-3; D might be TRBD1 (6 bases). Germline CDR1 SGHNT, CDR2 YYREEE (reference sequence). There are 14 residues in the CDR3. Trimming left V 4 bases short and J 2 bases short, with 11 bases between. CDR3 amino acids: CASSPDSYTDTQYF. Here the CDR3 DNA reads TGTGCCAGCAGCCCGGACAGTTACACAGATACGCAGTATTTT.

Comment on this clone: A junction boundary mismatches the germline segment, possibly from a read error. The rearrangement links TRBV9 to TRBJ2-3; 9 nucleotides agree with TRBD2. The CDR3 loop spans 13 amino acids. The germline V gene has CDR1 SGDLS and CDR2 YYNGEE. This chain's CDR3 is CASSVASGGPGVF. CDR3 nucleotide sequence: TGTGCCAGCAGCGTAGCAAGCGGGGGGCCTGGGGTCTTT.

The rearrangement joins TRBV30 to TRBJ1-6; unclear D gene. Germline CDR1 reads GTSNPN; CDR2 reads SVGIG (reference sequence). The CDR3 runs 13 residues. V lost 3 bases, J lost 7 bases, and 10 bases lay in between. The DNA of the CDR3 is TGTGCCTGGAGGACGGGTGGAAATTCACCCCTCCACTTT. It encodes CAWRTGGNSPLHF.

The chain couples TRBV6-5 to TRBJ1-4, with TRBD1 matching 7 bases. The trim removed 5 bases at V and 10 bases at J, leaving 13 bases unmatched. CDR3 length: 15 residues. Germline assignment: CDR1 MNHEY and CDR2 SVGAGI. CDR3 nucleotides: TGTGCCAGCAGTACGAGGGGCAACAGGGGAGGAAAACTGTTTTTT. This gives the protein CASSTRGNRGGKLFF.

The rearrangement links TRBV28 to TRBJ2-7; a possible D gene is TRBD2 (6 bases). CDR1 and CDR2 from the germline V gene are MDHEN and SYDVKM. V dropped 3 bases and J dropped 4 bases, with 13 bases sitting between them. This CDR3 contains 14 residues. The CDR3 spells CASSLAGGRYEQYF. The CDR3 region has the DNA TGTGCCAGCAGTTTGGCCGGGGGAAGGTACGAGCAGTACTTC.

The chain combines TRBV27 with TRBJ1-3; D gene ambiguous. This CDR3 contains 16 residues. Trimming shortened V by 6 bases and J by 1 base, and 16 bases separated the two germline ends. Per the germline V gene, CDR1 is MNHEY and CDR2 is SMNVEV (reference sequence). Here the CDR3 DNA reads TGTGCCAGCAGACAAACACATCTCGGGTCTGGAAACACCATATATTTT. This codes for CASRQTHLGSGNTIYF.

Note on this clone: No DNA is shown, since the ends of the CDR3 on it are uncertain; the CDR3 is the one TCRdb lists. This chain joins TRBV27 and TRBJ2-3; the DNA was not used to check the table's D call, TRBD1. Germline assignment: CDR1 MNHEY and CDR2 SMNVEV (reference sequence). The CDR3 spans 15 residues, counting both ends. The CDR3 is CASSFLETGPATQYF.

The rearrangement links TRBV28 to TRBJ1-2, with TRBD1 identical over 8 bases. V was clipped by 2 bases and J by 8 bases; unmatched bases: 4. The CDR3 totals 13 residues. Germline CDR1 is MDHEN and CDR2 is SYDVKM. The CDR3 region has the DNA TGTGCCAGCAGTTTACAAGACAGGGGAGGCTACACCTTC. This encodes CASSLQDRGGYTF.

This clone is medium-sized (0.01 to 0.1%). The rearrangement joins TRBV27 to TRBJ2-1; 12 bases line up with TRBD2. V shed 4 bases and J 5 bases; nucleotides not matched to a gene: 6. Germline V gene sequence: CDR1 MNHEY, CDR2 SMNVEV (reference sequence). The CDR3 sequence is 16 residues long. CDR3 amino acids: CASSSGRLAGDNEQFF. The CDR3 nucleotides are TGTGCCAGCAGTTCCGGACGACTAGCGGGGGACAATGAGCAGTTCTTC.